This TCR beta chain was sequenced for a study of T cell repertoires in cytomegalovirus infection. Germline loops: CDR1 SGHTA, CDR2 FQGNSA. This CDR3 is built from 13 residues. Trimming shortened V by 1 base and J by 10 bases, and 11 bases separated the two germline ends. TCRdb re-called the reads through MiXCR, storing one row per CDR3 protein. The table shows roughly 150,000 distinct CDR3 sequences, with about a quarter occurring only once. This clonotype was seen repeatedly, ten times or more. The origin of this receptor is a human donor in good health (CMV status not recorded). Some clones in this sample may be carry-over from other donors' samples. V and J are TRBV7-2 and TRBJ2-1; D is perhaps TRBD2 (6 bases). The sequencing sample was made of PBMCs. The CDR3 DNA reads TGTGCCAGCAGCTTAGATGCGGGGCCCGAGCAGTTCTTC. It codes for CASSLDAGPEQFF.